The 30 T cell receptor beta chains given below trace back to one sample, sequenced in a study of blood T cell repertoires in COVID-19. Sequencing used immunoSEQ multiplex PCR; TCRdb keeps in-frame clones, though not all of them. This table has about 270,000 clones, approximately 90% appearing once. What was sequenced was PBMCs or T cells enriched from blood (not recorded which). The receptors were gathered from a man aged 35-49 years who had been exposed to COVID-19.

CDR3 protein: CASRSGEGGYTF. CDR3 DNA sequence: TGTGCCAGCAGGTCGGGGGAGGGTGGCTACACCTTC. The chain couples TRBV25-1 to TRBJ1-2; maybe TRBD1 (5 bases). The CDR3 is 12 amino acids. Trimming removed 6 bases at V and 7 bases at J, with 12 bases between. Germline V gives CDR1 MGHDK, CDR2 SYGVNS.

This chain links TRBV2 with TRBJ1-5; 9 bases agree with TRBD1. The CDR3 is 17 residues long. Looked up from germline, CDR1 is SNHLY and CDR2 is FYNNEI. The V and J ends lost 6 bases and 1 base, in that order; junction bases with no gene match: 10. For the CDR3, the DNA is TGTGCCAGCAGCGACTTGGGACAGGGTAAGAGCAATCAGCCCCAGCATTTT. Protein sequence: CASSDLGQGKSNQPQHF.

Of note for this clone: Since a much larger clone is just one base distant, this may be a read error. The chain links TRBV2 to TRBJ1-3, with 8 positions matching TRBD1. The CDR3 has 14 amino acids. V lost 5 bases and J lost 1; bases outside the gene matches: 1. CDR1 is SNHLY and CDR2 is FYNNEI in the germline V gene. The CDR3 is CASSRTGSGNTIYF. The CDR3 DNA reads TGTGCCAGCAGTAGGACAGGGTCTGGAAACACCATATATTTT.

The V gene is TRBV11-2, the J gene TRBJ2-5, with 7 bases identical to TRBD1. Looked up from germline, CDR1 is SGHAT and CDR2 is FQNNGV. There are 14 residues in the CDR3. Trimming took 4 bases from V and 2 from J; bases not matched to a gene: 4. The DNA of the CDR3 is TGTGCCAGCAGCTCTCAGACAGGGCAAGAGACCCAGTACTTC. Protein product: CASSSQTGQETQYF.

This clone showed up just once. This chain links TRBV9 with TRBJ2-3; the D gene is possibly TRBD1 (5 bases). The CDR3 is 15 residues long. In germline, CDR1 is SGDLS, CDR2 YYNGEE. The ends were cut back, 0 bases at V and 3 bases at J, with 11 bases in the middle. CDR3: CASSVAGSETDTQYF. The CDR3 DNA sequence: TGTGCCAGCAGCGTAGCAGGGTCTGAAACAGATACGCAGTATTTT.

In this sample, this clone turned up a few times. The rearrangement links TRBV7-9 to TRBJ2-1; 8 positions match TRBD1. Germline loops: CDR1 SEHNR, CDR2 FQNEAQ (reference sequence). The CDR3 extends over 16 amino acids. V shed 5 bases, J shed 2 bases, and the junction held 8 bases outside the gene matches. CDR3: CASSPKDRDPYNEQFF. The DNA for the CDR3 is TGTGCCAGCAGCCCCAAGGACAGGGATCCCTACAATGAGCAGTTCTTC.

The chain recombines TRBV18 with TRBJ2-1; TRBD1 matches at 7 bases. This CDR3 is built from 14 residues. Looked up from germline, CDR1 is KGHSH and CDR2 is LQKENI. Trimming cost V 3 bases and J 6 bases; bases outside gene matches: 5. Here the CDR3 DNA reads TGTGCCAGCTCACCGGACAGGAGTAGCAATGAGCAGTTCTTC. As protein: CASSPDRSSNEQFF.

The chain uses TRBV24-1 and TRBJ2-7; 7 nucleotides match TRBD1. The CDR3 contains 14 residues. Germline lookup yields CDR1 KGHDR and CDR2 SFDVKD. The V segment lost 6 bases and the J segment 2 bases; nucleotides outside the gene matches: 6. CDR3 region: CATSSGTETYEQYF. The CDR3 region has the DNA TGTGCCACCAGTTCCGGGACAGAGACCTACGAGCAGTACTTC.

The CDR3 nucleotides are TGTGCCAGCAGTTCGACTAGCGGGAGGGCCTTGAATGAGCAGTTCTTC. Residues: CASSSTSGRALNEQFF. The rearrangement links TRBV6-6 to TRBJ2-1, with 14 nucleotides matching TRBD2. This CDR3 is built from 16 residues. The V gene end was trimmed by 4 bases and the J gene end by 7 bases; junction bases not matched to a gene: 6. In germline, CDR1 is MNHNY, CDR2 SVGAGI (reference sequence).

The genes are TRBV7-9 and TRBJ2-4; 10 bases map to TRBD2. The germline gives CDR1 SEHNR, CDR2 FQNEAQ (reference sequence). CDR3 length: 15 residues. V was pared by 8 bases and J by 3 bases, with 7 bases of the junction left unmatched. The CDR3 DNA is TGTGCCAGCGGGCTAGCGGGAGTCGGCAAAAACATTCAGTACTTC. It translates to CASGLAGVGKNIQYF.

J is TRBJ1-3 and V is TRBV29-1; D not certain. CDR1 SQVTM and CDR2 ANQGSEA come from the germline V gene. V lost 0 bases to trimming and J lost 0 bases, with 9 bases between them. CDR3 length: 15 amino acids. The chain's CDR3 is CSVEDRESSGNTIYF. The CDR3, as DNA: TGCAGCGTTGAAGATCGTGAGAGCTCTGGAAACACCATATATTTT.

This chain links TRBV11-2 with TRBJ2-1; TRBD1 is a possible D gene (5 bases). The ends were cut back, 3 bases at V and 4 bases at J, with 10 bases in the middle. Germline-derived CDR1 and CDR2 are SGHAT and FQNNGV. The CDR3 has 14 amino acids. The CDR3 region is CASSLGRFYNEQFF. The CDR3 DNA reads as TGTGCCAGCAGCTTGGGGCGATTTTACAATGAGCAGTTCTTC.

Worth noting for this clone: The sample holds other DNA sequences that translate to the same CDR3. The chain uses TRBV2 and TRBJ1-5; no firm D call. V dropped 5 bases and J dropped 4 bases, with 3 bases sitting between them. This CDR3 contains 11 residues. From germline, CDR1 is SNHLY and CDR2 FYNNEI. The CDR3 spells CASSLNQPQHF. The CDR3 coding sequence is TGTGCCAGCAGTTTAAATCAGCCCCAGCATTTT.

This clone was detected only once. J is TRBJ2-5 and V is TRBV7-6; weak D call: TRBD1 (6 bases). The CDR3 covers 16 residues. Deletions cut 3 bases from V and 2 bases from J, with 16 bases between. Germline V gene data show CDR1 as SGHVS and CDR2 as FNYEAQ. CDR3 coding DNA: TGTGCCAGCAGCTTGATTGTCGCAGGGGTGCAAGAGACCCAGTACTTC. It specifies CASSLIVAGVQETQYF.

The CDR3 nucleotides read TGTGCCAGCAGCTCAGGGCGAGCGGGAATGGGTGAGCAGTTCTTC. The encoded protein is CASSSGRAGMGEQFF. This chain links TRBV7-6 with TRBJ2-1; 7 bases align to TRBD2. Germline lookup yields CDR1 SGHVS and CDR2 FNYEAQ. The trim removed 4 bases at V and 9 bases at J, leaving 12 bases unmatched. This CDR3 has 15 amino acids.

The chain carries TRBV3-1 (or the pseudogene TRBV3-2) and TRBJ2-2, with 7 bases fitting TRBD2. Per the germline V gene, CDR1 is LGHDT and CDR2 is YNNKEL (reference sequence). This CDR3 is built from 15 residues. The V segment lost 1 base and the J segment 5 bases; nucleotides outside the gene matches: 4. The CDR3 nucleotides read TGTGCCAGCAGCCAAGGCGGGAGTGGTACCGGGGAGCTGTTTTTT. Translating it yields CASSQGGSGTGELFF.

This clone was seen once. This chain links TRBV7-9 with TRBJ1-5; 8 bases fit TRBD1. The germline V gene encodes CDR1 SEHNR and CDR2 FQNEAQ (reference sequence). Germline trimming cut 6 bases from V and 3 bases from J; bases unmatched to any gene: 7. This CDR3 contains 15 residues. The CDR3 sequence is CASRPTGDPNQPQHF. DNA of the CDR3: TGTGCCAGCAGACCGACAGGGGACCCCAATCAGCCCCAGCATTTT.

This chain uses TRBV3-1 (or the pseudogene TRBV3-2) with TRBJ2-3; D possibly corresponds to TRBD2 (6 bases). Germline V gene data show CDR1 as LGHDT and CDR2 as YNNKEL (reference sequence). The CDR3 extends over 13 amino acids. The CDR3 DNA is TGTGCTACCCGGGGGAATCGCACAGATACGCAGTATTTT. It codes for CATRGNRTDTQYF.

CDR3 nucleotide sequence: TGTGCCAGCAGCCCCCCCGGACTAGCGGTGCCCGGCGAGCAGTACTTC. Its translation is CASSPPGLAVPGEQYF. This chain joins TRBV3-1 (or the pseudogene TRBV3-2) and TRBJ2-7, with 10 bases identical to TRBD2. Germline CDR1 LGHDT, CDR2 YNNKEL (reference sequence). V was pared by 4 bases and J by 6 bases, with 12 bases of the junction left unmatched. The length of the CDR3 is 16 residues.

The gene calls are TRBV28 and TRBJ1-1, with 8 bases fitting TRBD1. The CDR3 spans 14 residues. The V gene's germline CDR1 is MDHEN and CDR2 SYDVKM. After removal of 2 bases from V and 7 bases from J, the junction contained 6 bases not matched to a gene. CDR3 nucleotides: TGTGCCAGCAGTTTACCACAGGGGGTCGGTGAAGCTTTCTTT. Amino acids: CASSLPQGVGEAFF.

The V and J genes are TRBV3-1 (or the pseudogene TRBV3-2) and TRBJ1-4; no clear D. V was trimmed by 1 base and J by 8 bases, leaving 8 bases between them. Per germline, CDR1 LGHDT and CDR2 YNNKEL (reference sequence). This CDR3 is 13 amino acids long. The CDR3 DNA is TGTGCCAGCAGCCAAGGAATGGAGGAAAAACTGTTTTTT. This translates into CASSQGMEEKLFF.

The genes are TRBV29-1 and TRBJ2-7; TRBD2 matches 9 bases. Germline CDR1 and CDR2: SQVTM and ANQGSEA. The CDR3 totals 14 residues. With V trimmed by 4 bases and J by 2 bases, 6 bases remained unmatched. The CDR3 DNA follows: TGCAGCGTTGGTCCTAGCGGGAAAACCTACGAGCAGTACTTC. Translation gives CSVGPSGKTYEQYF.

This clone was counted once. The chain has TRBV5-6 and TRBJ1-5; TRBD1 agrees at 7 bases. The CDR3 consists of 15 residues. V gave up 3 bases and J gave up 6 bases; unmatched junction bases: 9. Germline assignment: CDR1 SGHDT and CDR2 YYEEEE. The DNA for the CDR3 is TGTGCCAGCAGCTCACGACAGGGTCTGAGTCAGCCCCAGCATTTT. Protein sequence: CASSSRQGLSQPQHF.

The chain carries TRBV7-8 and TRBJ2-1, with 9 bases fitting TRBD2. CDR1 is SGHVS, CDR2 FQNEAQ, per germline. J was trimmed by 3 bases and V by 7 bases; bases with no gene match: 19. The CDR3 totals 19 residues. The CDR3 sequence is CASMGTGTDSGRGYNEQFF. The DNA for the CDR3 is TGTGCCAGCATGGGCACCGGGACAGATAGCGGGAGAGGCTACAATGAGCAGTTCTTC.

V usage is TRBV7-8 and J usage is TRBJ2-2, with 8 bases matching TRBD2. The CDR3 is 16 residues long. The J segment lost 5 bases and the V segment lost 4 bases, leaving 9 bases of the junction unmatched. Germline values: CDR1 SGHVS, CDR2 FQNEAQ. CDR3 residues: CASSWITSGATGELFF. CDR3 bases: TGTGCCAGCAGCTGGATCACTAGCGGAGCGACCGGGGAGCTGTTTTTT.

This clone was seen many times. CDR3 loop: CASGDRVTGNTIYF. Here the CDR3 DNA reads TGTGCCAGCGGGGACAGGGTCACTGGAAACACCATATATTTT. The chain carries TRBV25-1 and TRBJ1-3; TRBD1 matches 9 bases. V gave up 8 bases and J gave up 2 bases; unmatched junction bases: 4. The CDR3 sequence is 14 residues long. Looked up from germline, CDR1 is MGHDK and CDR2 is SYGVNS. The full variable domain, rest sourced from reference TRBV25-1 and TRBJ1-3, is EADIYQTPRYLVIGTGKKITLECSQTMGHDKMYWYQQDPGMELHLIHYSYGVNSTEKGDLSSESTVSRIRTEHFPLTLESARPSHTSQYLCASGDRVTGNTIYFGEGSWLTVV.

J is TRBJ2-3 and V is TRBV30; D gene unclear. The V end lost 0 bases, the J end lost 1 base, and 5 bases lay between the germline ends. CDR3 length equals 13 residues. Germline V gene sequence: CDR1 GTSNPN, CDR2 SVGIG (reference sequence). The CDR3, as DNA: TGTGCCTGGAGTGTGTCGGGCACAGATACGCAGTATTTT. It specifies CAWSVSGTDTQYF.

V usage is TRBV21-1 and J usage is TRBJ1-2. TRBV21-1 is a known pseudogene. This CDR3 has 15 amino acids. CDR3 amino acids: CASSRVRDLNYGYTF. The CDR3 DNA is TGTGCCAGCAGCAGGGTACGGGATCTTAACTATGGCTACACCTTC.

This chain uses TRBV7-9 with TRBJ2-5; 7 nucleotides match TRBD2. CDR3 length equals 16 residues. Germline CDR1 reads SEHNR; CDR2 reads FQNEAQ (reference sequence). J gave up 5 bases and V 5 bases, and 14 bases lay outside the gene matches. The CDR3 region is CASSPKTEPGGETQYF. The CDR3 DNA follows: TGTGCCAGCAGCCCGAAGACAGAACCGGGAGGCGAGACCCAGTACTTC.

The V gene is TRBV30, the J gene TRBJ1-3; D call uncertain. The V end was cut by 1 base, the J end by 3 bases, with 4 bases between. The length of the CDR3 is 12 residues. The germline V gene has CDR1 GTSNPN and CDR2 SVGIG (reference sequence). The CDR3 region has the DNA TGTGCCTGGAGTGCAGATGGAAACACCATATATTTT. Protein sequence: CAWSADGNTIYF.